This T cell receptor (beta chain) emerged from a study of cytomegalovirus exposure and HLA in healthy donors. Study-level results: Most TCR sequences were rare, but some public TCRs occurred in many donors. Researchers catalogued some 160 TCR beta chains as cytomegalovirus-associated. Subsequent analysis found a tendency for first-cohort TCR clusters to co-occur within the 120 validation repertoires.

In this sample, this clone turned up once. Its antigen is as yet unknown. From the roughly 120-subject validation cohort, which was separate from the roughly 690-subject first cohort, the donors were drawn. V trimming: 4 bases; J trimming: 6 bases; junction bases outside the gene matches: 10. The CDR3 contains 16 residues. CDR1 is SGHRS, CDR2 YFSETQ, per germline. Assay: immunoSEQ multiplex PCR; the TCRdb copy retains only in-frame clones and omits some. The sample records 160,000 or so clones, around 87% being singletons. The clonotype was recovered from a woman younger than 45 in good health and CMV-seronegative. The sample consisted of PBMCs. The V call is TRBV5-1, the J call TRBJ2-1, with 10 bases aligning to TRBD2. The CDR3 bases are TGCGCCAGCAGCCTGGTCTGGCTAGCGGGGGCCAATGAGCAGTTCTTC. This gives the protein CASSLVWLAGANEQFF.